This TCR beta chain emerged from a study of shared clonotypes between healthy human individuals (dated by TCRdb to between 2020 and 2021). A note on the overall study: The cohort comprised a couple of women and a few men aged 18 to 49 years. Per donor, leukapheresis produced somewhere between about 0.94 and 8.9 billion PBMCs. Libraries were prepared and TCR repertoires were sequenced by different laboratories using diverse techniques, in order to increase sequencing depth and limit assay-specific biases. Blood TCR repertoires of roughly five healthy adults were deeply sequenced to estimate repertoire size and the extent of clonotype sharing between individuals. For each donor, three plates each were used for CD4 naive and CD4 memory, two plates were used for CD8 naive, and one plate was used for CD8 memory.

General study outcomes and caveats: Based on pairwise subsampling, the degree of clonotype sharing among donors was expected to be affected by sequencing depth. When four donors were compared, the shared fraction of clonotypes was about 5.2% for naive CD4, approximately 3.5% for naive CD8, 2% to 2.5% for memory CD4, and roughly 0.43% for memory CD8. Clonotypes shared by all four sorted-subset donors showed higher generation probabilities than non-shared clonotypes. Estimated clonotype richness was generally larger for naive than for memory subsets. Sampling was restricted to blood, and TCR repertoires in tissue are likely to differ from TCR repertoires in blood. Even with the large sequencing depth, rarefaction of the sorted-subset datasets indicated that sequencing was incomplete. Because the study included only a small number of donors, the genetic and exposure-history diversity represented was limited.

Per the germline V gene (reference sequence), SEHNR is the CDR1 and FQNEAQ is the CDR2. The CDR3 contains 12 residues, cysteine and phenylalanine counted. Of all the DNA, just the CDR3 is kept, 36 bases in frame from base 1. Relative to germline, V is 8 bases shorter and J is 4 bases shorter, with 10 bases between their ends. CD8 naive samples were obtained by positive selection for CCR7 among CD45RO-negative cells, yielding a CD45RA+CCR7+ population from which TemRA cells were excluded. Donors were healthy HIV-negative adults with no recently reported acute infections or vaccinations. Every donor was a Caucasian adult living in Nashville, Tennessee, USA. Blood was collected by leukapheresis, and PBMCs were isolated by Ficoll-Histopaque density gradient centrifugation and then cryopreserved in liquid nitrogen vapor phase. Analytical flow cytometry was used to check the purity and quantity of each magnetically sorted T cell population. Genomic DNA was isolated from each sorted fraction and quantified by UV absorbance on a Nanodrop 2000c.

Using the deep immunoSEQ assay, TCR CDR3 regions were amplified from genomic DNA by multiplex PCR. Extracted genomic DNA from each cell subset was spread evenly across all wells of several immunoSEQ 96-well plates, with each plate serving as a replicate. Each replicate PCR for sorted subsets received roughly 200 ng genomic DNA, equal to 30,000 or so T cell genomes. Purified libraries were measured with a Qubit 3.0 fluorometer, size-checked on a Bioanalyzer 2100, and measured again with the KAPA Library Quantification kit. Every immunoSEQ 96-well plate was sequenced on a separate single-read 150-cycle Illumina NextSeq 550 flow cell. The authors processed their data as follows. The immunoSEQ output contained only junctional sequences without quality scores, so filtering could not match that applied to full-length reads. To assign V/J genes and CDR3, sequences were annotated using PyIR, a Python wrapper for IgBLAST v1.9, with IMGT germline references. Any read was removed if the V/J assignment was weak (E-value above 1e-6), the CDR3 was missing, or the read contained stop codons, out-of-frame junctions, or ambiguous translated residues. V3J clonotypes were defined by identical inferred V gene, J gene, and CDR3 amino acid sequence. To compute the percentage overlap between repertoires, the number of shared unique clonotypes was divided by the size of the smaller repertoire. Richness of each repertoire was evaluated using RTK rarefaction, the Chao1 estimator, and Recon v2.1 estimates of unobserved clonotypes. OLGA was used to compute generation probabilities for all TCRbeta clonotypes that the gDNA method yielded from a few donors. As stored in TCRdb, this immuneACCESS dataset retains in-frame rearrangements with V and J assigned. A fraction of the clones does not appear; measured against another copy, unresolved V genes explain less than half of the discrepancy, and the remainder lacks a known reason. V, J and clone size are those of that table, while D and trimming were read from the DNA. The sample table contains around 2,100,000 clones; only one count was recorded for roughly 95% of them. Clones ranked in the top ten supply 1% to 1.5% of the sample.

Turning to this clone: Its target antigen remains unknown. It has no much larger one-base neighbor in the sample; base qualities were not kept.

Sample: naive CD8+ T cells sorted from blood. This specimen's cell subset or site label, per the study, means: CD45RA+CCR7+. The sequence joins TRBV7-9 to TRBJ2-3, and possibly TRBD1, on 5 matching bases. This receptor was obtained from a young man in good health. The CDR3 protein sequence reads: CASGAESDTQYF. The sequenced DNA: TGTGCCAGCGGGGCCGAGTCAGATACGCAGTATTTT.